The rows below give T cell receptor beta chains drawn from one sample of a study of T cells in Graves' hyperthyroidism and ophthalmopathy. Each CDR3 protein is one row after TCRdb ran MiXCR on the multiplex PCR reads. The data contain around 420,000 distinct CDR3 sequences, roughly an eighth of them seen just once; the ten biggest clones take up 5.3%. Sequencing used blood. The receptors originated from a woman aged 18-29 years with Graves' hyperthyroidism. CDR3s include the opening cysteine and the closing phenylalanine or tryptophan. A D gene is named only where the DNA matches it firmly. The size entry is marked missing in some rows and otherwise reads once, few, many or a size class.

d_gene,j_gene,abundance,v_gene,CDR3aa,CDR3nt
-,TRBJ1-2,-,TRBV7-9,CASSLDLELPWYTF,TGTGCCAGCAGCTTAGATCTTGAGCTGCCTTGGTACACCTTC
-,TRBJ2-5,few,TRBV10-1,CASSESMGTPQETQYF,TGCGCCAGCAGTGAGTCAATGGGGACACCCCAAGAGACCCAGTACTTC
-,TRBJ1-3,-,TRBV15,CATSRDLGGSGNTIYF,TGTGCCACCAGCAGAGATCTAGGGGGCTCTGGAAACACCATATATTTT
TRBD2,TRBJ2-1,many,TRBV11-3,CASSPGLAVNEQFF,TGTGCCAGCAGCCCGGGACTAGCGGTCAATGAGCAGTTCTTC
-,TRBJ2-7,-,TRBV2,CASRGLSEQYF,TGTGCCAGCAGGGGGTTGAGCGAGCAGTACTTC
TRBD1,TRBJ1-1,many,TRBV5-1,CASSSAGTGTWVTEAFF,TGCGCCAGCAGCTCAGCCGGGACAGGGACATGGGTCACTGAAGCTTTCTTT
TRBD2,TRBJ2-7,many,TRBV6-1,CASSEQDYRTSGSRNEQYF,TGTGCCAGCAGTGAACAAGACTACCGGACTAGCGGGAGTCGAAACGAGCAGTACTTC
TRBD1,TRBJ2-5,many,TRBV6-2/TRBV6-3,CASSYARGRETQYF,TGTGCCAGCAGTTACGCCAGGGGGCGAGAGACCCAGTACTTC
-,TRBJ1-1,-,TRBV29-1,CSVVRALETEAFF,TGCAGCGTTGTCAGGGCTTTGGAGACTGAAGCTTTCTTT
-,TRBJ2-1,few,TRBV11-2,CASSIRQANEQFF,TGTGCCAGCAGCATCCGACAGGCCAATGAGCAGTTCTTC
TRBD1,TRBJ2-2,-,TRBV12-3/TRBV12-4,CASNPRQGENTGELFF,TGTGCCAGCAATCCCCGACAGGGGGAGAACACCGGGGAGCTGTTTTTT
-,TRBJ1-1,-,TRBV2,CASRADGPGTEAFF,TGTGCCAGCAGGGCCGACGGGCCAGGCACTGAAGCTTTCTTT
-,TRBJ2-7,once,TRBV30,CAWARVYEQYF,TGTGCCTGGGCCAGGGTCTACGAGCAGTACTTC
TRBD1,TRBJ2-2,-,TRBV4-1,CATSRDRETGELFF,TGCGCCACCTCCCGGGACAGGGAAACCGGGGAGCTGTTTTTT
TRBD1,TRBJ1-1,many,TRBV18,CASSRTGTDTEAFF,TGTGCCAGCTCACGGACAGGGACGGACACTGAAGCTTTCTTT
-,TRBJ1-2,few,TRBV27,CASSLRVSYGYTF,TGTGCCAGCAGTCTCAGGGTATCCTATGGCTACACCTTC
TRBD2,TRBJ2-1,many,TRBV20-1,CSARVLKLAGGPGEQFF,TGCAGTGCTAGAGTCCTTAAACTAGCGGGAGGGCCAGGTGAGCAGTTCTTC
-,TRBJ2-5,many,TRBV30,CAWSVLAQETQYF,TGTGCCTGGAGTGTTTTGGCGCAAGAGACCCAGTACTTC
TRBD2,TRBJ2-1,few,TRBV7-3,CASSLQGLAGEWQFF,TGTGCCAGCAGCTTACAGGGACTAGCGGGAGAGTGGCAGTTCTTC
TRBD1,TRBJ2-7,many,TRBV6-1,CASRRDRANHEQYF,TGTGCCAGCAGGAGAGACAGGGCCAACCACGAGCAGTACTTC
-,TRBJ2-7,many,TRBV30,CAWSVSGVKYEQYF,TGTGCCTGGAGTGTATCAGGGGTGAAGTACGAGCAGTACTTC
TRBD1,TRBJ1-5,many,TRBV10-1,CASRGNTGVDQPQHF,TGCGCCAGCAGGGGAAATACAGGGGTGGACCAGCCCCAGCATTTT
-,TRBJ1-1,few,TRBV12-3/TRBV12-4,CASSLGGGDRAFF,TGTGCCAGCAGCCTAGGGGGAGGGGATCGTGCTTTCTTT
-,TRBJ2-7,many,TRBV20-1,CSAIAYSYEQYF,TGCAGTGCTATAGCGTACTCCTACGAGCAGTACTTC
-,TRBJ1-5,-,TRBV7-2,CASSYAGAGRSNQPQHF,TGTGCCAGCAGCTACGCAGGGGCGGGGAGGAGCAATCAGCCCCAGCATTTT
-,TRBJ1-2,many,TRBV28,CASSGKVGYGYTF,TGTGCCAGTTCGGGTAAGGTCGGCTATGGCTACACCTTC
-,TRBJ1-4,-,TRBV15,CATSRGVGGLNEKLFF,TGTGCCACCAGCAGAGGGGTCGGGGGACTTAATGAAAAACTGTTTTTT
TRBD1,TRBJ2-6,many,TRBV6-1,CASSRQGAYSGANVLTF,TGTGCCAGCAGTCGACAGGGGGCCTACTCTGGGGCCAACGTCCTGACTTTC
-,TRBJ2-2,-,TRBV30,CAWSVQGSGITGELFF,TGTGCCTGGAGTGTCCAGGGAAGTGGGATCACCGGGGAGCTGTTTTTT
-,TRBJ1-2,many,TRBV27,CASSPGNYGYTF,TGTGCCAGCAGTCCAGGGAACTATGGCTACACCTTC
-,TRBJ2-3,-,TRBV7-3,CASSSTVGTDTQYF,TGTGCCAGCAGCTCCACCGTTGGTACAGATACGCAGTATTTT
-,TRBJ2-5,-,TRBV9,CASSVGGSRGETQYF,TGTGCCAGCAGCGTAGGCGGCTCCCGGGGAGAGACCCAGTACTTC
-,TRBJ1-3,many,TRBV3-1,CASSQGPGSGNTIYF,TGTGCCAGCAGCCAAGGGCCGGGCTCTGGAAACACCATATATTTT
-,TRBJ2-2,few,TRBV7-2,CASSLALGGTHTGELFF,TGTGCCAGCAGCTTAGCGCTCGGGGGCACTCACACCGGGGAGCTGTTTTTT
TRBD2,TRBJ2-1,many,TRBV7-2,CASSLGTSGRVYEQFF,TGTGCCAGCAGCTTAGGGACTAGCGGGAGGGTCTATGAGCAGTTCTTC
-,TRBJ2-5,few,TRBV6-8,CASSYGAGGSRETQYF,TGTGCCAGCAGTTACGGCGCAGGTGGTTCACGAGAGACCCAGTACTTC
-,TRBJ2-3,many,TRBV7-2,CASRLQAGRTDTQYF,TGTGCCAGCAGACTGCAGGCGGGGCGCACAGATACGCAGTATTTT
-,TRBJ1-2,many,TRBV7-9,CASKPTDGYGYTF,TGTGCCAGCAAGCCGACAGATGGATATGGCTACACCTTC
TRBD1,TRBJ2-1,-,TRBV14,CASSQEGTGSYNEQFF,TGTGCCAGCAGCCAAGAGGGGACAGGGTCCTACAATGAGCAGTTCTTC
-,TRBJ1-4,many,TRBV11-2,CASSLEEKLFF,TGTGCCAGCAGCTTAGAAGAAAAACTGTTTTTT
-,TRBJ2-2,many,TRBV12-3/TRBV12-4,CASKPGNTGELFF,TGTGCCAGCAAGCCCGGAAACACCGGGGAGCTGTTTTTT
-,TRBJ2-7,few,TRBV11-2,CASSLDPGLEQYF,TGTGCCAGCAGCTTAGATCCCGGGCTCGAGCAGTACTTC
TRBD1,TRBJ2-4,-,TRBV2,CAGGQEGNIQYF,TGTGCCGGGGGACAGGAAGGGAACATTCAGTACTTC
-,TRBJ1-2,-,TRBV19,CASSIIGAGEGYTF,TGTGCCAGTAGTATAATTGGAGCAGGCGAGGGCTACACCTTC
-,TRBJ2-5,many,TRBV6-6,CASSYSLAELETQYF,TGTGCCAGCAGTTACTCCTTGGCAGAACTAGAGACCCAGTACTTC
-,TRBJ1-2,few,TRBV29-1,CSAEGGAVGYTF,TGCAGCGCCGAAGGGGGGGCGGTTGGCTACACCTTC
-,TRBJ2-1,many,TRBV12-3/TRBV12-4,CASSFGGAGLYNEQFF,TGTGCCAGCAGTTTTGGCGGGGCTGGATTGTACAATGAGCAGTTCTTC
TRBD1,TRBJ1-6,-,TRBV6-1,CASSRDRGTNSPLHF,TGTGCCAGCAGTAGGGACAGGGGGACAAATTCACCCCTCCACTTT
TRBD1,TRBJ2-1,-,TRBV12-5,CASGRTGGAQNEQFF,TGTGCTAGTGGACGGACAGGGGGCGCTCAGAATGAGCAGTTCTTC
-,TRBJ1-1,-,TRBV5-1,CASSFDGPNTEAFF,TGCGCCAGCAGCTTCGACGGACCAAACACTGAAGCTTTCTTT
TRBD1,TRBJ2-6,few,TRBV29-1,CSVRDRGLSGANVLTF,TGCAGCGTTAGGGACAGGGGACTTTCTGGGGCCAACGTCCTGACTTTC